The next 9 T cell receptor beta chains were all read from a single sample in a study of T-cell reconstitution after alpha-beta-depleted transplantation in children (dated by TCRdb to about 2016). Receptors were amplified or captured by PCR. Sequenced using an Illumina HiSeq 2500. TCR libraries were prepared with molecular barcoding, using unique molecular identifiers to normalize TCRbeta repertoire quantification. The public reads were run again by TCRdb, first through fastp at Q25 and then through MiXCR, and only productive beta chains were kept. CDR3 protein sequences are deduplicated, and each keeps its most common genes and DNA. The table for this sample lists about 480,000 distinct CDR3 sequences; around 13% of them were counted only once. The ten largest clones add up to about 5.4% of the sample. Sequenced material: PBMCs from the stem cell graft donor, taken from the stem cell graft. The receptors originated from a human donor who donated a stem cell graft to a child with combined immunodeficiency.

This chain links TRBV21-1 with TRBJ2-1; the table's D gene call, TRBD2, was not cross checked with the DNA. TRBV21-1 constitutes a pseudogene. This CDR3 is 17 amino acids long. CDR3: CASSKKDRTFQEDEQFF. DNA for the CDR3: TGTGCCAGCAGCAAAAAGGATCGGACTTTTCAAGAGGATGAGCAGTTCTTC.

The gene calls are TRBV20-1 and TRBJ2-7; 10 bases line up with TRBD1. The CDR3 has 15 residues. V was pared by 0 bases and J by 1 base, with 3 bases of the junction left unmatched. CDR1 and CDR2 (germline): DFQATT, SNEGSKA (reference sequence). CDR3 nucleotide sequence: TGCAGTGCTAGAGACCGACAGGGGGCATCCTACGAGCAGTACTTC. Its translation: CSARDRQGASYEQYF.

The CDR3 here is CASSSMGEVSYEQYF. The CDR3, as DNA: TGTGCCAGCAGTTCAATGGGGGAGGTCTCCTACGAGCAGTACTTC. The chain couples TRBV6-5 to TRBJ2-7, with a tentative D call TRBD2 (6 bases). The CDR3 has 15 residues. Germline V gene sequence: CDR1 MNHEY, CDR2 SVGAGI. Trimming cost V 4 bases and J 0 bases, with 13 bases left between them.

This clonotype was counted between two and nine times. The CDR3 loop is CASSPALGAGQPQHF. DNA of the CDR3: TGTGCCAGCAGTCCCGCCTTGGGTGCGGGTCAGCCCCAGCATTTT. The chain links TRBV12-3 or TRBV12-4 to TRBJ1-5; the D is unclear. The CDR3 totals 15 residues. Trimming shortened V by 5 bases and J by 6 bases, and 17 bases separated the two germline ends.

Many counts were recorded for this clonotype. V usage is TRBV12-3 or TRBV12-4 and J usage is TRBJ2-3, with D tentatively TRBD1 or TRBD2 (7 bases each). V was trimmed by 4 bases and J by 5 bases, leaving 19 bases between them. The CDR3 covers 16 residues. The CDR3 is CASSSQGGRAGDTQYF. For the CDR3, the DNA is TGTGCCAGCAGTTCCCAGGGGGGGAGGGCCGGAGATACGCAGTATTTT.

This clonotype was recorded at least ten times. The chain has TRBV6-2 or TRBV6-3 and TRBJ2-2, with D hard to call. Germline values: CDR1 MNHEY, CDR2 SVGEGT. This CDR3 region has 13 residues. The V end was cut by 6 bases, the J end by 7 bases, with 12 bases between. The CDR3 is CASRKGVVGELFF. CDR3 bases: TGTGCCAGCAGGAAGGGCGTAGTCGGGGAGCTGTTTTTT.

The chain joins TRBV20-1 to TRBJ2-7; D may be TRBD1 (6 bases). Trimming removed 3 bases from V and 2 bases from J, with 14 bases in between. Per the germline V gene, CDR1 is DFQATT and CDR2 is SNEGSKA (reference sequence). The CDR3 contains 14 residues. CDR3 nucleotides: TGCAGTGCTAGCGAGGACAGAGTAACCTACGAGCAGTACTTC. It is translated as CSASEDRVTYEQYF.

This clonotype has more than one count but fewer than ten. The gene calls are TRBV5-1 and TRBJ2-1; D possibly uses TRBD1 or TRBD2 (5 bases each). This CDR3 is 15 amino acids long. The V and J ends lost 4 bases and 2 bases respectively, with 13 bases between them. Germline loops: CDR1 SGHRS, CDR2 YFSETQ. The CDR3 protein is CASSPARGTYNEQFF. CDR3 coding DNA: TGCGCCAGCAGCCCAGCCCGGGGCACCTACAATGAGCAGTTCTTC.

This clonotype was recorded a few times. The rearrangement uses TRBV30 and TRBJ2-1; 8 bases fit TRBD1. V was clipped by 2 bases and J by 4 bases; unmatched bases: 4. From germline, CDR1 is GTSNPN and CDR2 SVGIG (reference sequence). The CDR3 covers 14 residues. The CDR3: CAWSPDRAYNEQFF. In DNA, the CDR3 is TGTGCCTGGAGTCCGGACAGGGCTTACAATGAGCAGTTCTTC.